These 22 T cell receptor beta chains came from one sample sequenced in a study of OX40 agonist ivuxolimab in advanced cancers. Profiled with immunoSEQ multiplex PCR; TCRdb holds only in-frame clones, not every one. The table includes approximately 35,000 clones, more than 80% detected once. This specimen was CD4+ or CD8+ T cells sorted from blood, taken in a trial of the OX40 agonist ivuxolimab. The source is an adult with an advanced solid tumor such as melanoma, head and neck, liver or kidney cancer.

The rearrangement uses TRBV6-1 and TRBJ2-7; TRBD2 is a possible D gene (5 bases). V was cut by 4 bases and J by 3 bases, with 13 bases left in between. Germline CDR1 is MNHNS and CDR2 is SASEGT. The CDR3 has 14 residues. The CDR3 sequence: CASSVYYGVYEQYF. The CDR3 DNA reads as TGTGCCAGCAGTGTTTACTACGGGGTCTACGAGCAGTACTTC.

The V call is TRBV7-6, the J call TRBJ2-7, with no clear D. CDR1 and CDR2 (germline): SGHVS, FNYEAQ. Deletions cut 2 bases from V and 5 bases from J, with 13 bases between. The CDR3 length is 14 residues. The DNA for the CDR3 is TGTGCCAGCAGCTTATTCGGCGGTGGGGACGAGCAGTACTTC. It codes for CASSLFGGGDEQYF. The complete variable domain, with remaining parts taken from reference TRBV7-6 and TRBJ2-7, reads GAGVSQSPRYKVTKRGQDVALRCDPISGHVSLYWYRQALGQGPEFLTYFNYEAQQDKSGLPNDRFSAERPEGSISTLTIQRTEQRDSAMYRCASSLFGGGDEQYFGPGTRLTVT.

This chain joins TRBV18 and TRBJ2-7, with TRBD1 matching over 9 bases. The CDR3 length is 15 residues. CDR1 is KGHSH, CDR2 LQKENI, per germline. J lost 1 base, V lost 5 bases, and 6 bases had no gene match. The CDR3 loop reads CASSMLTGGSYEQYF. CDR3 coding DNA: TGTGCCAGCTCAATGTTGACAGGGGGGTCCTACGAGCAGTACTTC.

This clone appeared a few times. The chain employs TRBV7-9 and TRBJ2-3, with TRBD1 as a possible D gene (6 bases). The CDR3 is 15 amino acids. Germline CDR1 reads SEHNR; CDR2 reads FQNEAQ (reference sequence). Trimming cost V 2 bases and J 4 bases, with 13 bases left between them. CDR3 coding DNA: TGTGCCAGCAGCTTACTGGCAGGGGCCGCAGATACGCAGTATTTT. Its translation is CASSLLAGAADTQYF. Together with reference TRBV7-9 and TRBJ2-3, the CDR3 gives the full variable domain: DTGVSQNPRHKITKRGQNVTFRCDPISEHNRLYWYRQTLGQGPEFLTYFQNEAQLEKSRLLSDRFSAERPKGSFSTLEIQRTEQGDSAMYLCASSLLAGAADTQYFGPGTRLTVL.

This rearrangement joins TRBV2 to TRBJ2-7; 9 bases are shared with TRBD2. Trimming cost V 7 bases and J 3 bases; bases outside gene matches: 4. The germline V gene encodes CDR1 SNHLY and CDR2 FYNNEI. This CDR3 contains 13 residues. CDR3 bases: TGTGCCAGCACAATAGCGGGAGACTACGAGCAGTACTTC. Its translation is CASTIAGDYEQYF.

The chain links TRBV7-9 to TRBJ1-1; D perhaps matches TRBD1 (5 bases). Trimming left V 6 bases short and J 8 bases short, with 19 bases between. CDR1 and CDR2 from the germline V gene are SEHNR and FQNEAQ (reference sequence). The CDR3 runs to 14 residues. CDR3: CASRHTGTPGEAFF. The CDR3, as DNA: TGTGCCAGCAGACATACCGGGACGCCTGGCGAAGCTTTCTTT.

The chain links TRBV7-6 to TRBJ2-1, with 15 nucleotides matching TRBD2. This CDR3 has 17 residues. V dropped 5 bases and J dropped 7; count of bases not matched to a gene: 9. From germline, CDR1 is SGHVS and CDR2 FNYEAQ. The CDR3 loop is CASSPGLAGGPGNEQFF. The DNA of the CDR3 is TGTGCCAGCAGCCCTGGACTAGCGGGGGGGCCTGGGAATGAGCAGTTCTTC.

CDR3 region: CASSPEQGDGYTF. The CDR3 DNA sequence: TGTGCCAGCAGCCCAGAACAGGGGGATGGCTACACCTTC. The rearrangement joins TRBV13 to TRBJ1-2, with TRBD1 identical over 8 bases. The trim removed 5 bases at V and 6 bases at J, leaving 5 bases unmatched. CDR1 and CDR2 from the germline V gene are PRHDT and FYEKMQ (reference sequence). The CDR3 totals 13 residues.

The CDR3 coding sequence is TGTGCTAGTGGTTTGGCTGGACAGGATCGGGACTACACCTTC. Translation: CASGLAGQDRDYTF. This sequence joins TRBV12-5 and TRBJ1-2; TRBD1 aligns across 7 bases. V was pared by 1 base and J by 10 bases, with 9 bases of the junction left unmatched. The germline V gene encodes CDR1 LGHNT and CDR2 FRNRAP. The CDR3 has 14 residues.

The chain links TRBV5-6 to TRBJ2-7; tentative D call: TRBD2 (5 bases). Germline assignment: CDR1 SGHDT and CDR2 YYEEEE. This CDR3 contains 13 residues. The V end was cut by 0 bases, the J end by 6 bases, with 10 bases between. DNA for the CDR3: TGTGCCAGCAGCTTGGAGCTAGCTGGCGAGCAGTACTTC. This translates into CASSLELAGEQYF.

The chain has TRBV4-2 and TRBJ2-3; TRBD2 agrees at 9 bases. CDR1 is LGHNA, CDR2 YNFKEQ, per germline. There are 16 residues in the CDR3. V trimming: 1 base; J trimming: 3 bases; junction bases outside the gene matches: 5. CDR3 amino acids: CASSQVGGGATDTQYF. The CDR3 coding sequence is TGTGCCAGCAGCCAAGTGGGCGGGGGGGCAACAGATACGCAGTATTTT.

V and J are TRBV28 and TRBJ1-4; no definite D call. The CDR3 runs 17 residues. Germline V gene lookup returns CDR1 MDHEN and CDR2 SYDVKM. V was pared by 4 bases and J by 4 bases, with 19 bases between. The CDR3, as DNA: TGTGCCAGCAGTTCCATTTCCCTGGGAGTAAGTAATGAAAAACTGTTTTTT. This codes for CASSSISLGVSNEKLFF.

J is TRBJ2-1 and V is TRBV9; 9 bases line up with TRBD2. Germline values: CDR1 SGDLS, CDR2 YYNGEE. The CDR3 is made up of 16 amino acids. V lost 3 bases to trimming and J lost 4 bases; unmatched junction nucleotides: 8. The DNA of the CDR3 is TGTGCCAGCAGCGGCCCTAGCGGGGCGGAGTACAATGAGCAGTTCTTC. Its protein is CASSGPSGAEYNEQFF.

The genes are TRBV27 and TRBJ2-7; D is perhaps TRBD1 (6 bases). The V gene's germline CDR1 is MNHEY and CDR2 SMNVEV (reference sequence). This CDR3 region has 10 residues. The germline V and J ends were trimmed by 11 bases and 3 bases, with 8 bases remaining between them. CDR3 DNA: TGTGCCGCAGGGGACTACGAGCAGTACTTC. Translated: CAAGDYEQYF.

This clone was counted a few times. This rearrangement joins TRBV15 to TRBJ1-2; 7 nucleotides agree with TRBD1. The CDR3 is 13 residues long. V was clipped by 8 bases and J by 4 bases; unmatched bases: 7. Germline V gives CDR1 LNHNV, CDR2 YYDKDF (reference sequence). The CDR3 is CATGGGEGYGYTF. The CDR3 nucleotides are TGTGCCACCGGAGGGGGCGAGGGCTATGGCTACACCTTC. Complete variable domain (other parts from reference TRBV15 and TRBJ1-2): DAMVIQNPRYQVTQFGKPVTLSCSQTLNHNVMYWYQQKSSQAPKLLFHYYDKDFNNEADTPDNFQSRRPNTSFCFLDIRSPGLGDTAMYLCATGGGEGYGYTFGSGTRLTVV.

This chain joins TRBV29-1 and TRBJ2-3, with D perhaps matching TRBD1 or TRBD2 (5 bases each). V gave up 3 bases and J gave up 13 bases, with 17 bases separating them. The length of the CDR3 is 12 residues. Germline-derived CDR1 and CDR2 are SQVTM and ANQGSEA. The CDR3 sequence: CSVDPGTPEEYF. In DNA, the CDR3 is TGCAGCGTTGACCCCGGGACCCCAGAGGAGTATTTT.

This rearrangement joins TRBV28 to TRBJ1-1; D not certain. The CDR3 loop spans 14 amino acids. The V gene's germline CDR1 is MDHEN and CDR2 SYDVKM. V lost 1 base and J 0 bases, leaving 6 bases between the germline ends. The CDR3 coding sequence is TGTGCCAGCAGTTTATCCGGGATGAACACTGAAGCTTTCTTT. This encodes CASSLSGMNTEAFF.

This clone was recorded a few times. The CDR3 DNA reads TGTGCCAGCAGCTTCGAGGCGGGAGTGGAGACCCAGTACTTC. Translating it yields CASSFEAGVETQYF. The genes are TRBV11-3 and TRBJ2-5; TRBD2 matches at 7 bases. Germline-derived CDR1 and CDR2 are SGHNT and YENEEA. Trimming took 3 bases from V and 5 from J; bases not matched to a gene: 6. This CDR3 region has 14 residues.

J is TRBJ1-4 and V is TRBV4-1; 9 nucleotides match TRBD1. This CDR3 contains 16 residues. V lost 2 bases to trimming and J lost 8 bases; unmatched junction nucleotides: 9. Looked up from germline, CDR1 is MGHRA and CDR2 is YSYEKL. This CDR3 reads CASSQKVGQGLEKLFF. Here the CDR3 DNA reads TGCGCCAGCAGCCAAAAGGTTGGACAGGGGTTAGAAAAACTGTTTTTT.

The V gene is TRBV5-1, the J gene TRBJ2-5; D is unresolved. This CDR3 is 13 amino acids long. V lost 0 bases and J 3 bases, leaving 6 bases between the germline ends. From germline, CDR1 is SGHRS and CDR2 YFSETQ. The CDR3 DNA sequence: TGCGCCAGCAGCTTGGTTGCGGAAGAGACCCAGTACTTC. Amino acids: CASSLVAEETQYF.

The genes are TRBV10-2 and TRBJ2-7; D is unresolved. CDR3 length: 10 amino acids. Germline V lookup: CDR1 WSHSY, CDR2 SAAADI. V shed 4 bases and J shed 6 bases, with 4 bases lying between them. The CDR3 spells CASSAPEQYF. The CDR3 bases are TGCGCCAGCAGTGCCCCCGAGCAGTACTTC.

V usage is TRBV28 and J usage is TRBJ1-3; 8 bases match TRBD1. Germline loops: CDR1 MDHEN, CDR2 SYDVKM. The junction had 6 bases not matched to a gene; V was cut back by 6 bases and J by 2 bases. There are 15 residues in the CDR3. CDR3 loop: CASSPDREAGNTIYF. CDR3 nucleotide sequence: TGTGCCAGCAGCCCGGACAGGGAGGCTGGAAACACCATATATTTT.